The 30 T cell receptor beta chains presented below share a single source sample, sequenced in a study of T cell responses to AZD1222 COVID-19 vaccine (dated by TCRdb to about 2021). The time point label of this sample denotes: about 28 days (+/-7) after the second vaccine dose. The library was built by means of the immunoSEQ multiplex PCR assay. TCRdb re-hosts the immuneACCESS table, in-frame sequences only. Its copies lack some clones; in the studies checked, an unresolved V gene accounts for under half of them, and the cause for the rest is not known. This sample gives about 84,000 clones in total; over 75% of them show up just once. The ten biggest clones cover about an eighth of the sample. The specimen was peripheral blood, collected 28 days after the second AZD1222 dose. These receptors were collected from an adult who received the AZD1222 COVID-19 vaccine.

The chain employs TRBV6-2 or TRBV6-3 and TRBJ1-5; no firm D call. V lost 1 base and J lost 4, with 11 bases in between. The length of the CDR3 is 15 residues. Germline assignment: CDR1 MNHEY and CDR2 SVGEGT. The CDR3 nucleotides are TGTGCCAGCAGTTACTATTTGGCAGCTAATCAGCCCCAGCATTTT. It translates to CASSYYLAANQPQHF.

This clone has just one count. V gene TRBV11-1 combines with J gene TRBJ2-1; D is undetermined. This CDR3 is 13 amino acids long. The V end was cut by 2 bases, the J end by 5 bases, with 7 bases between. Germline V lookup: CDR1 SGHAT, CDR2 FQDESV (reference sequence). Here the CDR3 DNA reads TGTGCCAGCAGCTTAAGACACAACAATGAGCAGTTCTTC. Residues: CASSLRHNNEQFF.

The genes are TRBV18 and TRBJ1-3; D is undetermined. The germline V and J ends were trimmed by 3 bases and 0 bases, with 15 bases remaining between them. Germline V lookup: CDR1 KGHSH, CDR2 LQKENI. The CDR3 is made up of 17 amino acids. CDR3 amino acids: CASSPSRTTVSGNTIYF. CDR3 sequence (DNA): TGTGCCAGCTCACCTTCAAGGACTACTGTCTCTGGAAACACCATATATTTT.

The chain links TRBV11-2 to TRBJ1-1; perhaps TRBD1 as D (5 bases). V dropped 1 base and J dropped 6 bases, with 9 bases sitting between them. Germline-derived CDR1 and CDR2 are SGHAT and FQNNGV. The CDR3 is made up of 13 amino acids. DNA of the CDR3: TGTGCCAGCAGCTTAGTTACAGGCCCTGAAGCTTTCTTT. This encodes CASSLVTGPEAFF.

Only one count was recorded for this clone. V gene TRBV11-2 combines with J gene TRBJ2-1; D may be TRBD1 or TRBD2 (5 bases each). Germline loops: CDR1 SGHAT, CDR2 FQNNGV. V lost 0 bases to trimming and J lost 2 bases, with 8 bases between them. CDR3 length: 15 amino acids. CDR3 sequence (DNA): TGTGCCAGCAGCTTAGAGTTGGGACCCTACAATGAGCAGTTCTTC. Its translation is CASSLELGPYNEQFF.

This clone was seen a handful of times. V and J are TRBV29-1 and TRBJ1-2; a possible D gene is TRBD1 (5 bases). This CDR3 comprises 16 residues. Between the trimmed V and J ends, which lost 3 bases and 3 bases, there was a span of 20 bases. Germline loops: CDR1 SQVTM, CDR2 ANQGSEA. CDR3 coding DNA: TGCAGCGTTGAGAACCCGGACAAACGAGCGTACTATGGCTACACCTTC. This sequence encodes CSVENPDKRAYYGYTF.

The CDR3 sequence: CASSRRGGETQYF. CDR3 sequence (DNA): TGTGCCAGCAGTCGGAGGGGAGGAGAGACCCAGTACTTC. The V and J genes are TRBV28 and TRBJ2-5, with D possibly TRBD2 on 6 matching bases. This CDR3 contains 13 residues. The V gene lost 5 bases and the J gene lost 4 bases, with 11 bases spanning the gap. Germline V lookup: CDR1 MDHEN, CDR2 SYDVKM.

Here the CDR3 reads CASSSSGQKEYTQYF. CDR3 bases: TGTGCCAGCAGCTCCAGCGGGCAAAAGGAGTATACGCAGTATTTT. This chain links TRBV5-4 with TRBJ2-3; weak D call: TRBD2 (6 bases). This CDR3 comprises 15 residues. V dropped 3 bases and J dropped 7 bases, with 18 bases sitting between them. CDR1 is SGHNT, CDR2 YYREEE, per germline (reference sequence).

This clone appeared a single time. The chain recombines TRBV28 with TRBJ2-1; TRBD2 matches at 8 bases. V was clipped by 2 bases and J by 0 bases; unmatched bases: 3. CDR3 size: 16 residues. Germline V gene lookup returns CDR1 MDHEN and CDR2 SYDVKM. In DNA, the CDR3 is TGTGCCAGCAGTTTAAAGGCGGGAGGCTCCTACAATGAGCAGTTCTTC. Protein: CASSLKAGGSYNEQFF.

The V call is TRBV11-3, the J call TRBJ2-7; the match to TRBD1 covers 10 bases. Trimming cost V 8 bases and J 6 bases; bases outside gene matches: 16. This CDR3 is 16 amino acids long. Germline V gene lookup returns CDR1 SGHNT and CDR2 YENEEA. CDR3 nucleotide sequence: TGTGCCAGCCCAATAATCCGGGACAGGGGCGTTTCCGAGCAGTACTTC. Encoded protein: CASPIIRDRGVSEQYF.

The table lists this clone with a count of one. The chain is built from TRBV27 and TRBJ1-4; the D gene is possibly TRBD1 (5 bases). The CDR3 loop spans 15 amino acids. The germline V gene has CDR1 MNHEY and CDR2 SMNVEV (reference sequence). The V gene lost 2 bases and the J gene lost 8 bases, with 15 bases spanning the gap. CDR3 loop: CASSLTGSRGEKLFF. CDR3 DNA: TGTGCCAGCAGTTTAACAGGCTCTAGAGGGGAAAAACTGTTTTTT.

CDR3 nucleotide sequence: TGTGCCTGGAGTAAGGAGGGGGAGGAGCAGTACGTC. Translated: CAWSKEGEEQYV. This chain joins TRBV30 and TRBJ2-7, with D perhaps assigned TRBD1 or TRBD2 (6 bases each). The length of the CDR3 is 12 residues. From germline, CDR1 is GTSNPN and CDR2 SVGIG (reference sequence). With 2 bases removed from V and 7 bases from J, the gap between germline ends came to 12 bases.

The DNA for the CDR3 is TGTGCCAGTAGTACGACAGGGGGGAACGGAAACACCATATATTTT. Its protein product is CASSTTGGNGNTIYF. The chain uses TRBV19 and TRBJ1-3; TRBD1 aligns across 9 bases. Per germline, CDR1 LNHDA and CDR2 SQIVND (reference sequence). V trimming: 4 bases; J trimming: 4 bases; junction bases outside the gene matches: 5. CDR3 size: 15 residues.

The rearrangement joins TRBV9 to TRBJ2-7, with D tentatively TRBD1 or TRBD2 (6 bases each). Trimming took off 3 bases at V and 7 bases at J, with 23 bases between the two ends. The CDR3 loop spans 16 amino acids. From germline, CDR1 is SGDLS and CDR2 YYNGEE. The CDR3 coding sequence is TGTGCCAGCAGCGCCGACGGGGGCTCCTCATTCCGGGAGCAGTACTTC. Translated, it gives CASSADGGSSFREQYF.

V is TRBV11-2 and J is TRBJ2-5, with 9 bases identical to TRBD2. Unmatched junction bases numbered 11, after V lost 6 bases and J lost 6 bases. Germline CDR1 is SGHAT and CDR2 is FQNNGV. The CDR3 runs to 15 residues. The CDR3 reads CASRPVAGDLKTQYF. DNA of the CDR3: TGTGCCAGCAGGCCCGTAGCGGGAGACTTAAAGACCCAGTACTTC.

The chain carries TRBV28 and TRBJ1-5; possible D gene TRBD1, 5 bases. The CDR3 has 14 residues. The germline V gene has CDR1 MDHEN and CDR2 SYDVKM. With 1 base removed from V and 7 bases from J, the gap between germline ends came to 11 bases. The DNA for the CDR3 is TGTGCCAGCAGTTTATCTGGGGCGGAGCAGCCCCAGCATTTT. Amino acids: CASSLSGAEQPQHF.

The CDR3 loop is CASSQIVAPQHF. The CDR3 DNA follows: TGTGCCAGCAGCCAAATTGTTGCGCCCCAGCATTTT. V is TRBV2 and J is TRBJ1-5, with unresolved D. CDR1 SNHLY and CDR2 FYNNEI come from the germline V gene. Trimming left V 6 bases short and J 9 bases short, with 12 bases between. The CDR3 is 12 amino acids.

V and J are TRBV4-1 and TRBJ2-7; D is ambiguous. Trimming cost V 0 bases and J 5 bases, with 14 bases left between them. CDR1 and CDR2 (germline): MGHRA, YSYEKL. This CDR3 contains 15 residues. The CDR3 reads CASSQDQRSLHEQYV. The CDR3 nucleotides are TGCGCCAGCAGCCAAGACCAACGGAGCCTCCACGAGCAGTACGTC.

The V and J genes are TRBV5-1 and TRBJ1-1; D gene uncertain. From germline, CDR1 is SGHRS and CDR2 YFSETQ. This CDR3 region has 14 residues. Trimming cost V 0 bases and J 4 bases, with 10 bases left between them. CDR3 sequence: CASSLGVSGTEAFF. The CDR3 DNA sequence: TGCGCCAGCAGCTTGGGGGTTTCGGGCACTGAAGCTTTCTTT.

This chain uses TRBV6-5 with TRBJ1-4; 8 positions agree with TRBD1. The J segment lost 7 bases and the V segment lost 6 bases, leaving 7 bases of the junction unmatched. Germline V gene lookup returns CDR1 MNHEY and CDR2 SVGAGI. The CDR3 is 14 amino acids. Here the CDR3 reads CASRPQGGSEKLFF. The CDR3 coding sequence is TGTGCCAGCAGGCCACAGGGGGGAAGTGAAAAACTGTTTTTT.

This clone appeared a single time. With only one base between it and a far larger clone, this is likely a read error. The V gene is TRBV5-4, the J gene TRBJ1-1; D not certain. CDR3 length equals 11 residues. CDR1 and CDR2 from the germline V gene are SGHNT and YYREEE (reference sequence). V shed 4 bases and J shed 4 bases, with 5 bases lying between them. This chain's CDR3 is CASSPGTEAFF. The CDR3, as DNA: TGTGCCAGCAGCCCCGGCACTGAAGCTTTCTTT.

The chain carries TRBV12-3 or TRBV12-4 and TRBJ1-2; D remains ambiguous. This CDR3 spans 13 amino acids. Trimming cost V 5 bases and J 6 bases, with 13 bases left between them. Here the CDR3 DNA reads TGTGCCAGCAGTGACCCGGGATCCGATGGCTACACCTTC. It is translated as CASSDPGSDGYTF.

This rearrangement joins TRBV12-5 to TRBJ1-1; D possibly corresponds to TRBD1 (5 bases). CDR1 and CDR2 (germline): LGHNT, FRNRAP. This CDR3 region has 13 residues. Trimming left V 1 base short and J 11 bases short, with 14 bases between. Here the CDR3 reads CASGLDTGLRAFF. The CDR3 coding sequence is TGTGCTAGTGGTTTGGACACAGGACTTCGGGCTTTCTTT. Based on the CDR3 plus reference TRBV12-5 and TRBJ1-1, the full variable domain is DARVTQTPRHKVTEMGQEVTMRCQPILGHNTVFWYRQTMMQGLELLAYFRNRAPLDDSGMPKDRFSAEMPDATLATLKIQPSEPRDSAVYFCASGLDTGLRAFFGQGTRLTVV.

V gene TRBV19 combines with J gene TRBJ1-1; 7 bases map to TRBD1. The CDR3 consists of 17 residues. V was pared by 3 bases and J by 1 base, with 11 bases of the junction left unmatched. From germline, CDR1 is LNHDA and CDR2 SQIVND (reference sequence). The CDR3 loop is CASSMEPRDSRNTEAFF. The CDR3 DNA is TGTGCCAGTAGTATGGAACCCCGGGACAGCAGGAACACTGAAGCTTTCTTT.

The gene calls are TRBV15 and TRBJ1-4; 7 nucleotides align to TRBD1. The CDR3 contains 15 residues. Trimming removed 4 bases from V and 4 bases from J; junction bases left unmatched: 6. CDR1 LNHNV and CDR2 YYDKDF come from the germline V gene (reference sequence). This chain's CDR3 is CATSKRTGNNEKLFF. The CDR3 DNA sequence: TGTGCCACCAGCAAACGGACAGGCAATAATGAAAAACTGTTTTTT.

The genes are TRBV4-3 and TRBJ2-1; D unresolved. Germline V lookup: CDR1 LGHNA, CDR2 YSLEER. Trimming stripped 2 bases from V and 6 bases from J, with 5 bases between. The length of the CDR3 is 12 residues. Written as DNA, the CDR3 is TGCGCCAGCAGCCAAACTGCCAATGAGCAGTTCTTC. As protein: CASSQTANEQFF.

In DNA, the CDR3 is TGTGCCATCAGTGAGTCGGGGCAGGGGAACACCGGGGAGCTGTTTTTT. It encodes CAISESGQGNTGELFF. This chain connects TRBV10-3 to TRBJ2-2; a possible D gene is TRBD1 (5 bases). Germline CDR1 reads ENHRY; CDR2 reads SYGVKD. Between the trimmed V and J ends, which lost 0 bases and 1 base, there was a span of 9 bases. The CDR3 length is 16 residues.

This chain links TRBV19 with TRBJ2-4; TRBD1 aligns across 7 bases. The CDR3 covers 16 residues. The V segment lost 5 bases and the J segment 3 bases; nucleotides outside the gene matches: 10. In germline, CDR1 is LNHDA, CDR2 SQIVND (reference sequence). The CDR3: CASSDRARLRKNIQYF. CDR3 in DNA: TGTGCCAGTAGTGACAGGGCTAGGCTTCGCAAAAACATTCAGTACTTC. The variable domain in full, with the rest retrieved from reference TRBV19 and TRBJ2-4, is DGGITQSPKYLFRKEGQNVTLSCEQNLNHDAMYWYRQDPGQGLRLIYYSQIVNDFQKGDIAEGYSVSREKKESFPLTVTSAQKNPTAFYLCASSDRARLRKNIQYFGAGTRLSVL.

The chain uses TRBV5-1 and TRBJ2-5, with a possible D match to TRBD2 (7 bases). Germline V gene lookup returns CDR1 SGHRS and CDR2 YFSETQ. Trimming pared 3 bases from V and 5 bases from J, leaving 17 bases between. The length of the CDR3 is 15 residues. The DNA of the CDR3 is TGCGCCAGCAGCTCCACGGGGGGCCGGGGCGAGACCCAGTACTTC. Its translation: CASSSTGGRGETQYF.

For the CDR3, the DNA is TGTGCCAGCACCCCAGGAGCGGGGATCTACGAGCAGTACTTC. It yields the protein CASTPGAGIYEQYF. The chain employs TRBV6-5 and TRBJ2-7; TRBD2 aligns across 7 bases. The germline CDR1 and CDR2 sequences are MNHEY and SVGAGI. V lost 7 bases, J lost 3 bases, and 9 bases stayed unmatched. CDR3 length: 14 residues.